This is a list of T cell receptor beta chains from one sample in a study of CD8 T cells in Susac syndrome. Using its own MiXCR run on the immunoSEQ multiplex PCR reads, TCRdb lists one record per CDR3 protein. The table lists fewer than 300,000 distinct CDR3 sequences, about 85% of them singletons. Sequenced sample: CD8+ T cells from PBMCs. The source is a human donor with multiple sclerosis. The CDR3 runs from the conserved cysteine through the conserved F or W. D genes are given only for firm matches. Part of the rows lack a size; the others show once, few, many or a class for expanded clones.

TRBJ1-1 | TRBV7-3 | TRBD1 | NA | CASSLDPGGRTEAFF | TGTGCCAGCAGCTTAGACCCAGGGGGGAGGACTGAAGCTTTCTTT
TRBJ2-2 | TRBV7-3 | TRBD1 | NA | CASSLNPRGRGVGELFF | TGTGCCAGCAGCTTAAACCCCAGGGGGCGGGGAGTAGGGGAGCTGTTTTTT
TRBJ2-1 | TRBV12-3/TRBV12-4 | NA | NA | CASTWDDSKANNEQFF | TGTGCCAGCACTTGGGACGATAGTAAGGCAAACAATGAGCAGTTCTTC
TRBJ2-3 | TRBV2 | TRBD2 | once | CASRRDGTTKTDTQYF | TGTGCCAGCAGGAGGGACGGGACTACCAAAACAGATACGCAGTATTTT
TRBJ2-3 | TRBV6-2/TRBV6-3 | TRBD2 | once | CASSSTFAGGVYTDTQYF | TGTGCCAGCAGTTCAACTTTTGCGGGAGGGGTCTACACAGATACGCAGTATTTT
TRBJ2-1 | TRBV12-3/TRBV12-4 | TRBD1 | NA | CASRSTGQGVWNEQFF | TGTGCCAGCAGGTCAACGGGACAGGGGGTTTGGAATGAGCAGTTCTTC
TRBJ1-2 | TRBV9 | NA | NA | CASSMDGRFYGYTF | TGTGCCAGCAGCATGGACGGACGGTTCTATGGCTACACCTTC
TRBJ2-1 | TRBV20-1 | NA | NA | CSSTHPSLSYNEQFF | TGCAGTTCCACGCACCCCTCTCTCTCCTACAATGAGCAGTTCTTC
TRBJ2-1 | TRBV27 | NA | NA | CASSPYGSGVYNEQFF | TGTGCCAGCAGTCCCTATGGGTCGGGAGTCTACAATGAGCAGTTCTTC
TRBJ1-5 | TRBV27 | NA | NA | CASSLGDASNQPQHF | TGTGCCAGCAGTTTAGGGGACGCTTCCAATCAGCCCCAGCATTTT
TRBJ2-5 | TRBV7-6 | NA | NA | CASSSTGRMEETQYF | TGTGCCAGCAGCTCCACAGGGAGGATGGAAGAGACCCAGTACTTC
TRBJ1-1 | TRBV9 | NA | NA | CASSPPKGYTEAFF | TGTGCCAGCAGCCCTCCGAAAGGATACACTGAAGCTTTCTTT
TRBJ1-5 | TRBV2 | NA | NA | CASRGTRFRGQPQHF | TGTGCCAGCAGGGGAACACGGTTTAGGGGTCAGCCCCAGCATTTT
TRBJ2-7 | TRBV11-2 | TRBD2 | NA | CASRWTSGEQYF | TGTGCCAGCAGATGGACTAGCGGGGAGCAGTACTTC
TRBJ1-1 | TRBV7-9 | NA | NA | CASTIASGHNTEAFF | TGTGCCAGCACCATTGCTTCGGGGCACAACACTGAAGCTTTCTTT
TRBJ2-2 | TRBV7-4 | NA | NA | CASSPRDTERANTGELFF | TGTGCCAGCAGCCCTCGGGACACAGAACGAGCCAACACCGGGGAGCTGTTTTTT
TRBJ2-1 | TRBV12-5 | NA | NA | CASGLVIWGRGLTYNEQFF | TGTGCTAGTGGTTTGGTAATCTGGGGGAGAGGCTTAACCTACAATGAGCAGTTCTTC
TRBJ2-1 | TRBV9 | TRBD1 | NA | CASSPRTGHIGEQFF | TGTGCCAGCAGTCCCAGGACAGGGCATATCGGTGAGCAGTTCTTC
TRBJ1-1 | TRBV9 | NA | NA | CASSVGGATEAFF | TGTGCCAGCAGCGTAGGGGGGGCCACTGAAGCTTTCTTT
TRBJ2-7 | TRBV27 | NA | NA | CASSLGRPSYEQYF | TGTGCCAGCAGTTTGGGCCGCCCCTCCTACGAGCAGTACTTC
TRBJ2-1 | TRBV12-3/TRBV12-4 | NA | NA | CASSLRVVNEQFF | TGTGCCAGCAGTTTACGGGTGGTCAATGAGCAGTTCTTC
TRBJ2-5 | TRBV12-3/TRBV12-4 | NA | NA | CASSTRRAEETQYF | TGTGCCAGCAGTACCCGGAGGGCGGAAGAGACCCAGTACTTC
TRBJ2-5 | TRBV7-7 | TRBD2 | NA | CASSFRLAGKETQYF | TGTGCTAGCAGCTTTAGACTAGCGGGAAAAGAGACCCAGTACTTC
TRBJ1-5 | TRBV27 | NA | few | CASSDWGQPQHF | TGTGCCAGCAGTGACTGGGGACAGCCCCAGCATTTT
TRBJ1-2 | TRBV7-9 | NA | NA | CASSLGPTAVYGYTF | TGTGCCAGCAGCTTAGGTCCAACGGCAGTCTATGGCTACACCTTC
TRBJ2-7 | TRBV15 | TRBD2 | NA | CATSTAGTRSSEQYF | TGTGCCACCAGCACCGCCGGGACTAGGAGTTCCGAGCAGTACTTC
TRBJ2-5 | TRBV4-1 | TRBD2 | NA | CASSQVGSGRALETQYF | TGCGCCAGCAGCCAAGTGGGTAGCGGGAGGGCCCTAGAGACCCAGTACTTC
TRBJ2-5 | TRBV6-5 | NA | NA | CASSYSRRGQAETQYF | TGTGCCAGCAGTTACTCACGGAGGGGTCAGGCAGAGACCCAGTACTTC
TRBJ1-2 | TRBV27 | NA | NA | CASSRRKLGGYTF | TGTGCCAGCAGTAGACGTAAATTGGGTGGCTACACCTTC
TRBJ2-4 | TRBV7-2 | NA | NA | CASSFAAAIQYF | TGTGCCAGCAGCTTCGCAGCCGCCATTCAGTACTTC
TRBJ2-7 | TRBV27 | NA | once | CASSFGPGSAYEQYF | TGTGCCAGCAGTTTTGGGCCAGGATCAGCCTACGAGCAGTACTTC
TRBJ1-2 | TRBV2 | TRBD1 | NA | CASSNRQGWGYTF | TGTGCCAGCAGTAACCGACAGGGTTGGGGCTACACCTTC
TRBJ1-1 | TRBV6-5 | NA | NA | CASSGSMNTEAFF | TGTGCCAGCAGTGGCAGCATGAACACTGAAGCTTTCTTT
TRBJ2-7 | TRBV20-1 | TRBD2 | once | CSARVGGRGEQYF | TGCAGTGCTAGAGTGGGCGGGAGAGGCGAGCAGTACTTC
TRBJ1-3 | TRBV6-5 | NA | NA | CASSYSTRSRNTIYF | TGTGCCAGCAGTTACTCGACACGGTCCAGAAACACCATATATTTT
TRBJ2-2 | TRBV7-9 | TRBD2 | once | CASSLPIAGGTGELFF | TGTGCCAGCAGCTTACCAATCGCGGGAGGAACCGGGGAGCTGTTTTTT
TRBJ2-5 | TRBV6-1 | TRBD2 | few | CASSNPGLAEETQYF | TGTGCCAGCAGTAATCCGGGACTAGCGGAAGAGACCCAGTACTTC
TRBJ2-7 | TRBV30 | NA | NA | CAWSRGSGAYEQYF | TGTGCCTGGAGTCGGGGGTCTGGGGCCTACGAGCAGTACTTC
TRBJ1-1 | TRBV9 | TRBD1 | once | CASSHRQGTNTEAFF | TGTGCCAGCAGCCATCGACAGGGGACGAACACTGAAGCTTTCTTT
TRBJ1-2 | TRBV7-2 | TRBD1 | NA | CASSDIPTGEGGYTF | TGTGCCAGCAGCGATATTCCGACAGGGGAGGGTGGCTACACCTTC
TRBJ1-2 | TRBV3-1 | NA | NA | CASSQGGTEGGYTF | TGTGCCAGCAGCCAAGGGGGGACGGAGGGTGGCTACACCTTC
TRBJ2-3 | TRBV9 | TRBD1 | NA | CASSGRTGGLGTQYF | TGTGCCAGCAGCGGCCGGACAGGGGGTTTAGGTACGCAGTATTTT
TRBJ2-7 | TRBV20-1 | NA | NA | CSARDLASPLSYEQYF | TGCAGTGCTAGAGATCTAGCGAGCCCTCTCTCCTACGAGCAGTACTTC
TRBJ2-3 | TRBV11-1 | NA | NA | CASSELGGPPESSTDTQYF | TGTGCCAGCAGCGAATTAGGAGGGCCCCCGGAAAGCAGCACAGATACGCAGTATTTT
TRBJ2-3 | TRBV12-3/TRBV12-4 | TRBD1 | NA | CASGPGQGILNTQYF | TGTGCCAGCGGGCCGGGACAGGGGATTTTGAATACGCAGTATTTT
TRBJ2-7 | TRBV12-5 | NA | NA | CASGDGSEQYF | TGTGCTAGTGGCGATGGTTCCGAGCAGTACTTC
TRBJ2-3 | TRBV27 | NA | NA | CASSSGRGSGLDTQYF | TGTGCCAGCAGTTCGGGGCGTGGGTCGGGCCTTGATACGCAGTATTTT
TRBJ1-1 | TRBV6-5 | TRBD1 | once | CASSTLTGDPEAFF | TGTGCCAGCAGTACCCTGACAGGGGATCCTGAAGCTTTCTTT
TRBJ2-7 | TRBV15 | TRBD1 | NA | CATSRETGFDEQYF | TGTGCCACCAGCAGAGAGACAGGGTTTGACGAGCAGTACTTC
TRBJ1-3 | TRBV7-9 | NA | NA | CASSFSRGPESSGNTIYF | TGTGCCAGCAGCTTTTCAAGGGGCCCAGAATCGTCTGGAAACACCATATATTTT
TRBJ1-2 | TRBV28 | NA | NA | CASSLRRALNGYTF | TGTGCCAGCAGTTTAAGGCGGGCCCTTAATGGCTACACCTTC
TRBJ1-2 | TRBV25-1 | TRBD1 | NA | CASSSTGQFYGYTF | TGTGCCAGCAGTTCGACAGGGCAGTTCTATGGCTACACCTTC
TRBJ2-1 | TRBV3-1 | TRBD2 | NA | CASSRGSGRASYNEQFF | TGTGCCAGCAGCCGAGGTAGCGGGAGGGCATCCTACAATGAGCAGTTCTTC
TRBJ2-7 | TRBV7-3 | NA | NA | CASSLTGTREQYF | TGTGCCAGCAGCTTAACCGGGACACGGGAGCAGTACTTC